This T cell receptor (beta chain) originates from a study of shared clonotypes between healthy human individuals. V lost 3 bases and J lost 1; bases outside the gene matches: 2. From germline, CDR1 is KGHSH and CDR2 LQKENI. CDR3 size: 15 residues. With respect to this clone: Antigen: not known.

Study-wide findings and caveats: Among the subsets, naive ones generally showed larger estimated richness than memory ones. Only blood was sampled; tissue repertoires likely differ.

The authors split each subset's genomic DNA evenly across several immunoSEQ plates. The protocol was immunoSEQ multiplex PCR, while the TCRdb copy is restricted to in-frame clones and leaves out a portion. The data show about 380,000 clones, 90% to 97% seen once. Input material: memory CD8+ T cells sorted from blood. Subset defined: CD45RO+ cells pooled with CCR7-negative TemRA cells. The sequence was collected from a man younger than 40 in good health. This rearrangement joins TRBV18 to TRBJ2-7; 11 nucleotides align to TRBD2. This chain's CDR3 is CASSPPSGGSYEQYF. The CDR3 DNA is TGTGCCAGCTCACCTCCTAGCGGGGGGTCCTACGAGCAGTACTTC.